The present entry profiles one T cell receptor (beta chain) with its context. This receptor's antigen is unknown. It has no much larger one-base neighbor in the sample; base qualities were not kept. This sample stems from a study of control samples from healthy donors and cancer patients (TCRdb year 2020). The CDR3 sequence holds 15 residues, the cysteine and phenylalanine included. Of the read, only the CDR3 DNA is kept; its 45 bases are in frame from base 1. Via the germline V gene, CDR1 is LGHNT and CDR2 FRNRAP. Between the V and J ends, shortened by 5 bases and 3 bases respectively, the junction contains 13 bases. Libraries were constructed by the immunoSEQ multiplex PCR assay. Here the immuneACCESS table is served through TCRdb, limited to in-frame sequences with V and J called. Missing clones are a known gap in these copies; in checked studies unresolved V genes cover under half, and the rest lacks a known reason. The sample includes 80,000 or so clones, with 94% observed a single time. The ten largest clones take up roughly 6.2% of the sample.

The rearrangement combines TRBV12-5 with TRBJ1-4; TRBD1 is a possible D gene, resting on 5 matching bases. The sequence derives from a woman aged 40 to 50 in good health. The sample consisted of blood. The CDR3 region: CASGPRDGSNEKLFF. The sequenced DNA: TGTGCTAGTGGTCCCCGGGACGGCTCTAATGAAAAACTGTTTTTT.